The text below deals with one T cell receptor beta chain. This entry is derived from a study of blood T cell repertoires in COVID-19. As for the study in general: The United States, Italy and Spain supplied acute and convalescent COVID-19 samples.

Authors' analysis steps: Estimates of nucleated cell counts were drawn from the amplification of reference gene primers. Some clones are missing from TCRdb's copy, which holds only in-frame ones; the method was immunoSEQ multiplex PCR. That table furnishes V, J and clone size, whereas the DNA furnished D and trimming. The sample consists of approximately 230,000 clones, approximately 86% of them appearing once. Participant age was roughly 18 to 89 years, and participants resided in 25 or so US areas. Cohort placement rested on clinical history that participants reported themselves. Germline loops: CDR1 SGHRS, CDR2 YFSETQ. The CDR3 totals 15 residues. Trimming removed 3 bases from V and 5 bases from J; junction bases left unmatched: 10.

Sequenced input: PBMCs or T cells enriched from blood (not recorded which). The sequence derives from a woman aged 25 to 39 with acute COVID-19. V is TRBV5-1 and J is TRBJ1-1, with 7 bases matching TRBD1. This CDR3 reads CASSSGQVVSTEAFF. The CDR3 bases are TGCGCCAGCAGCTCTGGACAGGTTGTGAGTACTGAAGCTTTCTTT.